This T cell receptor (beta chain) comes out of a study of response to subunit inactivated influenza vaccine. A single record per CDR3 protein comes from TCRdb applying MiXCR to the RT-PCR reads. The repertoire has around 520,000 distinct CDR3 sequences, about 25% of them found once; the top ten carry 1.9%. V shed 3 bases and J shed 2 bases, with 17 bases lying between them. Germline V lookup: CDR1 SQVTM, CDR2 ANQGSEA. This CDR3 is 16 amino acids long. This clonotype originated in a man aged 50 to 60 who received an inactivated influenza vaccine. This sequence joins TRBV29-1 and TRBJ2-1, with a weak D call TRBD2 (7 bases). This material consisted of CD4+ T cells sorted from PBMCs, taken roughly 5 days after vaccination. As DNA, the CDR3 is TGCAGCGTTGAGGGGGCACGGGGGGTCACCTACAATGAGCAGTTCTTC. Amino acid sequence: CSVEGARGVTYNEQFF.